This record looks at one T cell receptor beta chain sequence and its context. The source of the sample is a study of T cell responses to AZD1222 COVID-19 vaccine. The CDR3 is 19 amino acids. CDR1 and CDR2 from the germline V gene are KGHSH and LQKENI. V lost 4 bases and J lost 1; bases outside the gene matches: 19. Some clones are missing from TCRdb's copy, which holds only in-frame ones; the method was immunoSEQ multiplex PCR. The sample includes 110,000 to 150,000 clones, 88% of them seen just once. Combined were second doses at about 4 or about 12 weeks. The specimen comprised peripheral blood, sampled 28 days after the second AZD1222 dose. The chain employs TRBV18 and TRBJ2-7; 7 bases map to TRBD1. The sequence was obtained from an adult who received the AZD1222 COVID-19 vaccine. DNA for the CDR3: TGTGCCAGCTCACGCCTCACCTGGACAGGCCAAACCCTATCCTACGAGCAGTACTTC. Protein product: CASSRLTWTGQTLSYEQYF.